This T cell receptor beta chain was profiled in a study of blood T cell repertoires in COVID-19. Individuals drawn from approximately 22 US areas were roughly 18 to 100 years old. Profiling relied on immunoSEQ multiplex PCR, and the TCRdb table lists in-frame clones only, not all of them. The sample contains under 200,000 clones, approximately 82% of which appear only once. This clone was counted only a few times. Specimen: PBMCs or T cells enriched from blood (not recorded which). This sequence originates from a woman aged 45-65 years who had recovered from COVID-19.

In DNA, the CDR3 is TGTGCCAGCGCAGCGGGACAGGGTGGCAATCAGCCCCAGCATTTT. The encoded protein is CASAAGQGGNQPQHF. The chain combines TRBV27 with TRBJ1-5, with TRBD1 matching over 9 bases. The CDR3 is 15 residues long. Germline V gene lookup returns CDR1 MNHEY and CDR2 SMNVEV (reference sequence). V lost 8 bases to trimming and J lost 2 bases; unmatched junction nucleotides: 7.